This T cell receptor beta chain is drawn from a study of T cell responses to AZD1222 COVID-19 vaccine (dated by TCRdb to about 2021). Context from the whole study: AZD1222 recipients with second doses at about 4 weeks or about 12 weeks were pooled, because spike-specific TCR depth and breadth did not differ between schedules. Enrollment into the trials was organized by age into subgroups of 18-55, 56-69 and 70-plus years, and those subgroups contained roughly 150, 30 and 60 TCR-sequenced participants, respectively. A total of 230 to 250 trial participants underwent TCR sequencing, of whom approximately 210 received two doses of AZD1222 and approximately 25 received two doses of the MenACWY control vaccine. Broad study findings and their caveats: Conclusions about previously exposed vaccinees are limited, since just five to seven AZD1222 recipients were seropositive for SARS-CoV-2 at baseline. Because no day 14 peak-response samples were available, the repertoires could be characterized only after the peak T cell response. Participants were mostly white British, with more females than males. The authors suggested clonal diversity may have been underestimated. In the small 56-69-year group, the increase in depth fell short of significance, most likely because of low power. Nearly half of unique spike-specific TCRs reportedly recognized epitopes outside regions mutated in the B.1.351 and B.1.1.7 variants. The whole spike protein was spanned by vaccine-associated CD4 TCRs, and dominant responses were seen in regions 160-218 and 743-854. A significant rise in spike-specific TCR breadth and depth was observed after two AZD1222 doses relative to day 0 and relative to MenACWY recipients.

This clone was counted between two and nine times. The target of this receptor is not known. No much larger clone exists at a distance of one base, and base qualities are not known. At the junction V is shortened by 3 bases and J by 2 bases; bases outside the gene matches: 8. The CDR3 has 16 amino acids, counting the end cysteine and phenylalanine. The read is trimmed to its CDR3 DNA, 48 bases read in frame from base 1. CDR1 is given as MNHEY and CDR2 as SMNVEV, both from the germline V gene (reference sequence). The label giving this sample's time point can be read as: baseline before first vaccination. Vaccinee samples came from UK trials COV001 and COV002, including a single-blind randomized controlled phase 2/3 trial of AZD1222 (ChAdOx1 nCoV-19) in healthy adults. For TCRbeta chain sequencing, PBMC samples were collected from trial participants at day 0 and at day 28 after the second dose. The CDR3 regions of human TCRbeta chains were subjected to immunosequencing. On the authors' methods: TCRs in the repertoires were compared against a reference library of SARS-CoV-2-specific TCRs that had been generated with the MIRA antigen-specificity platform. Breadth meant the fraction of unique TCRs that were SARS-CoV-2-associated, whereas depth meant the fraction of total T cells that were SARS-CoV-2-associated. Using the MIRA data, each spike-specific TCR was assigned both to the spike region to which the TCR was reactive and to a CD4 or CD8 class. Log10-transformed breadth and depth values were compared by one-way ANOVA with Sidak's multiple comparisons tests. TCRdb carries this immuneACCESS record with in-frame sequences only. Its versions omit some clonotypes, under half of them owing to an unresolved V gene in the studies checked, with the rest unexplained. For V, J and clone size, that table is used; D and trimming come from the DNA. Present in this sample are about 130,000 clones, 93% of which were seen just once. The ten largest clones add up to more than 8.5% of the sample.

The sample here was peripheral blood, taken on day 0 of AZD1222 vaccination. The TCR comes from an adult in good health. The chain is assembled from TRBV27 and TRBJ1-1, with 8 bases in between that match TRBD1. The CDR3 loop reads CASSFQGAKPNTEAFF. At the DNA level, the sequence is TGTGCCAGCAGTTTTCAGGGGGCGAAACCTAACACTGAAGCTTTCTTT.